Listed below are T cell receptor beta chains from one sample, sequenced in a study of blood T cell repertoires in COVID-19. Method: immunoSEQ multiplex PCR; TCRdb's copy keeps in-frame clones and lacks some. The sample has more than 65,000 clones, more than 60% seen once. Sequenced material: peripheral blood. The source is a woman in her 50s with acute or convalescent COVID-19. CDR3s include the opening cysteine and the closing phenylalanine or tryptophan. The D gene is left open where the match is weak. Size tells how often a clone was seen (once, few, many) or the class of an expanded clone, and some rows leave it out.

d_gene,abundance,v_gene,j_gene,CDR3nt,CDR3aa
.,.,TRBV19,TRBJ2-1,TGTGCCAGTAGGTCCCCTAATCCTTACAATGAGCAGTTCTTC,CASRSPNPYNEQFF
TRBD2,.,TRBV19,TRBJ2-2,TGTGCCAGTAGTATTAAAAGCGGGAGGACTACCGGGGAGCTGTTTTTT,CASSIKSGRTTGELFF
.,.,TRBV27,TRBJ1-1,TGTGCCAGCAGTTTAGGTGCAGGGTTGAGCACTGAAGCTTTCTTT,CASSLGAGLSTEAFF
TRBD1,.,TRBV24-1,TRBJ2-2,TGTGCCACCAGTGACACGACAGGGGGCTTCGGGGAGCTGTTTTTT,CATSDTTGGFGELFF
.,.,TRBV7-8,TRBJ2-3,TGTGCCAGCAGCCCGTGGAGGATGGATACGCAGTATTTT,CASSPWRMDTQYF
.,few,TRBV18,TRBJ1-2,TGTGCCAGCTCACCACGAGGGCAGATCTATAGGGGCTACACCTTC,CASSPRGQIYRGYTF
.,.,TRBV19,TRBJ2-3,TGTGCCAGTAGTTTCGCAGGGGGGATGGTGACAGATACGCAGTATTTT,CASSFAGGMVTDTQYF
.,.,TRBV6-6,TRBJ2-7,TGTGCCAGCAGGGGTGACTCTTCGGCCTTCGAGCAGTACTTC,CASRGDSSAFEQYF
TRBD1,.,TRBV6-6,TRBJ1-1,TGTGCCAGCAGTGACAGGGGAGGCACTGAAGCTTTCTTT,CASSDRGGTEAFF
.,once,TRBV19,TRBJ1-3,TGTGCCACCAGGCCGACAGTCTCTGGAAACACCATATATTTT,CATRPTVSGNTIYF
.,many,TRBV28,TRBJ2-3,TGTGCCAGCAGTTTAGTTACTAGCACAGATACGCAGTATTTT,CASSLVTSTDTQYF
.,.,TRBV7-6,TRBJ2-3,TGTGCCAGCAGCCTCATGACGGGAGCAAACACAGATACGCAGTATTTT,CASSLMTGANTDTQYF
.,.,TRBV9,TRBJ1-3,TGTGCCAGCAGCGTAGGTAACGGGGATGGAAACACCATATATTTT,CASSVGNGDGNTIYF
TRBD1,.,TRBV2,TRBJ1-5,TGTGCCAGCAGTGAAGCGCCCGGGACAGCTAATCAGCCCCAGCATTTT,CASSEAPGTANQPQHF
.,.,TRBV5-4,TRBJ2-5,TGTGCCAGCAGTAGAGTGGGAGGTGAAGAGACCCAGTACTTC,CASSRVGGEETQYF
TRBD2,.,TRBV5-1,TRBJ2-3,TGCGCCAGCAGCCGAAACACCAACCTAGCGGGGGAGACAGATACGCAGTATTTT,CASSRNTNLAGETDTQYF
.,.,TRBV10-3,TRBJ2-7,TGTGCCATCAGTGACTCAGGGGACTCCTACGAGCAGTACTTC,CAISDSGDSYEQYF
.,once,TRBV5-1,TRBJ2-7,TGCGCCAGCAGCTGGAGCAGCGAGAGTTCCTACGAGCAGTACTTC,CASSWSSESSYEQYF
.,.,TRBV27,TRBJ1-6,TGTGCCAGCAGTTTAGAGGGAAATGGTTCACCCCTCCACTTT,CASSLEGNGSPLHF
TRBD2,.,TRBV3-1/TRBV3-2,TRBJ2-7,TGTGCCAGCAGCCAATCGGGGAGCGGGGCCTACGAGCAGTACTTC,CASSQSGSGAYEQYF
.,medium-sized,TRBV6-5,TRBJ2-7,TGTGCCAGCAGTTACTCGACTGGGGGCATCTACGAGCAGTACTTC,CASSYSTGGIYEQYF
.,.,TRBV7-2,TRBJ1-2,TGTGCCAGCAGCTTACGTGTCAACTATGGCTACACCTTC,CASSLRVNYGYTF
.,.,TRBV4-1,TRBJ2-2,TGCGCCAGCAGCTCTCTAAGCACCGGGGAGCTGTTTTTT,CASSSLSTGELFF
TRBD2,.,TRBV29-1,TRBJ2-7,TGCAGCGTCGAATCTAGCGGGAGAGCGTACGAGCAGTACTTC,CSVESSGRAYEQYF
TRBD1,.,TRBV30,TRBJ1-4,TGTGCCTGGAGTAACAGGGGGCCTAATGAAAAACTGTTTTTT,CAWSNRGPNEKLFF
.,.,TRBV19,TRBJ2-1,TGTGCCAGTAGTATTGGGGGCTGGGGGCAGTTCTTC,CASSIGGWGQFF
.,.,TRBV28,TRBJ2-2,TGTGCCAGCAGTTTGGGGCACGTTTATCCCGGGGAGCTGTTTTTT,CASSLGHVYPGELFF
TRBD1,.,TRBV4-1,TRBJ2-5,TGCGCCAGCAGCCAACCGGACAGGGATGAAGAGACCCAGTACTTC,CASSQPDRDEETQYF
.,.,TRBV13,TRBJ2-5,TGTGCCAGCAGCTTAGACCTCCGGGGGGAGACCCAGTACTTC,CASSLDLRGETQYF
TRBD2,.,TRBV11-3,TRBJ2-7,TGTGCCAGCAACGGGCTAGCGGGGGGGGTAGTATCATACGAGCAGTACTTC,CASNGLAGGVVSYEQYF
.,.,TRBV28,TRBJ1-2,TGTGCCAGCAGCACCACAGACCCGCAATCGTATGGTATGTGGGGCTACACCTTC,CASSTTDPQSYGMWGYTF
TRBD2,.,TRBV6-2/TRBV6-3,TRBJ2-3,TGTGCCAGCAGTCGACTAGCGGGAGGGAGCACAGATACGCAGTATTTT,CASSRLAGGSTDTQYF